The clone carrying this T cell receptor beta chain has only a few counts. TCR beta CDR3 amplification used RNA transcripts. HTBI primers primed a first-round RT-PCR, and a second-round multiplex PCR followed. TCRdb analysed the multiplex PCR reads with MiXCR anew, one entry per CDR3 protein. The sample consists of hundreds of thousands of distinct CDR3 sequences, 40% of them appearing once. Orbital computed tomography and thyroid ultrasound, along with TRAb, serum thyroxine and clinical symptoms, underpinned diagnosis. The data stem from a study of Graves' ophthalmopathy and Graves' hyperthyroidism. Germline V gene sequence: CDR1 SGHDT, CDR2 YYEEEE. This CDR3 comprises 13 residues. V dropped 1 base and J dropped 6 bases, with 8 bases sitting between them.

The sequencing input was peripheral blood. The gene calls are TRBV5-6 and TRBJ1-5; D is possibly TRBD1 (5 bases). This TCR was sampled from an adult man with Graves' ophthalmopathy. For the CDR3, the DNA is TGTGCCAGCAGCTTGTGGGGGAGTCAGCCCCAGCATTTT. As protein: CASSLWGSQPQHF.